This TCR beta chain appears in the sequencing data of a study of T cell responses to AZD1222 COVID-19 vaccine (dated by TCRdb to about 2021). In terms of the full investigation: A total of over 230 trial participants underwent TCR sequencing, of whom around 210 had received two doses of AZD1222 and some 26 had received two doses of the MenACWY control vaccine. Trial participants were enrolled by age into 18-55, 56-69 and 70-plus year subgroups, with approximately 160, 26 and 62 TCR-sequenced participants respectively.

The time point label of this sample denotes: about 28 days (+/-7) after the second vaccine dose. AZD1222 recipients whose second dose came at about 4 weeks and those whose second dose came at about 12 weeks were combined into one group, since spike-specific TCR depth and breadth did not differ between the two schedules. Samples from vaccinated people were obtained from the UK trials COV001 and COV002, which included a single-blind randomized controlled phase 2/3 trial of AZD1222 (ChAdOx1 nCoV-19) in healthy adults. Trial participant PBMC samples were collected at day 0 and day 28 after the second dose for TCRbeta chain sequencing. A single count supports this clone. The antigen this receptor binds is unknown. Per-base quality was not reported, and no clone a single base away is much larger than it. What the work shows at the level of the full study, not this receptor alone: In the small 56-69-year group, the increase in depth fell short of significance, most likely because of low power. No day 14 peak-response samples were available, so repertoires were characterized only after the peak T cell response. Spike-specific TCR breadth and depth rose significantly after two AZD1222 doses compared with day 0 and with MenACWY recipients. Participants were mostly white British and included more females than males, and it was suggested by the authors that clonal diversity may have been underestimated. Only a handful of AZD1222 recipients were SARS-CoV-2 seropositive at baseline, limiting conclusions about previously exposed vaccinees. Nearly half of unique spike-specific TCRs reportedly recognized epitopes outside regions mutated in the B.1.351 and B.1.1.7 variants. The vaccine-associated CD4 TCRs covered the entire spike protein, and the dominant responses fell in regions 160-218 and 743-854.

The CDR3 regions of human TCRbeta chains were analyzed by immunosequencing. The original pipeline was this. TCRs in the repertoires were matched against a reference library of SARS-CoV-2-specific TCRs that had been generated with the MIRA antigen-specificity platform. Breadth was defined as the fraction of unique TCRs that were SARS-CoV-2-associated. Depth was defined as the fraction of total T cells that were SARS-CoV-2-associated. Each spike-specific TCR was assigned to its reactive spike region and to a CD4 or CD8 class using the MIRA data. Log10-transformed breadth and depth values were compared by one-way ANOVA with Sidak's multiple comparisons tests. This immuneACCESS table, as held by TCRdb, lists in-frame sequences with V and J called but not all clones. Of the missing ones, under half trace to an unresolved V gene in checked studies; the others have no known cause. That table gives V, J and clone size, and the DNA gave D and trimming. The table for this sample lists 100,000 to 150,000 clones; approximately 85% of them were counted only once. Just under 4.5% of the sample lies in the top ten.

Looking up the germline V gene (reference sequence) yields CDR1 SSHAT and CDR2 FNYEAQ. V drops 7 bases and J drops 5 bases, leaving 14 bases in between. Spanning cysteine to phenylalanine, the CDR3 consists of 13 amino acids. Only CDR3 DNA remains: 39 bases, in frame from the first base. The chain uses TRBV7-7 and TRBJ2-5, with an unclear D gene assignment. The clonotype was recovered from an adult who received the AZD1222 COVID-19 vaccine. The sample consisted of peripheral blood, taken 28 days after the second AZD1222 dose. The CDR3 protein sequence reads: CASIDMYTETQYF. At the DNA level, the sequence is TGTGCCAGCATCGACATGTACACGGAGACCCAGTACTTC.